This passage covers 19 T cell receptor beta chains from one sample sequenced in a study of identifying expanded T cells in peripheral blood. Sequencing used immunoSEQ multiplex PCR; TCRdb keeps in-frame clones, though not all of them. This sample yields approximately 58,000 clones, of which approximately 90% are seen a single time; around 3.5% belongs to the top ten. The material sequenced was blood. The receptors derive from a person between 18 and 69 years old in good health.

V gene TRBV10-2 combines with J gene TRBJ1-1; TRBD1 aligns across 12 bases. The CDR3 loop spans 14 amino acids. V lost 11 bases and J lost 4; bases outside the gene matches: 8. Germline-derived CDR1 and CDR2 are WSHSY and SAAADI. CDR3 DNA sequence: TGCGCCGCGAGGGACAGGGGGCCGGTCACTGAAGCTTTCTTT. Translation: CAARDRGPVTEAFF.

The chain uses TRBV7-9 and TRBJ2-5; 9 bases are a match to TRBD2. CDR1 and CDR2 from the germline V gene are SEHNR and FQNEAQ (reference sequence). The CDR3 consists of 16 residues. The V gene end was trimmed by 2 bases and the J gene end by 5 bases; junction bases not matched to a gene: 9. The chain's CDR3 is CASSLKSLAGVETQYF. The CDR3 DNA reads TGTGCCAGCAGCTTAAAGTCCTTAGCGGGAGTGGAGACCCAGTACTTC.

Here the CDR3 DNA reads TGTGCCACCAGTCCCGACAGGGGGCTTACTGGGGCCAACGTCCTGACTTTC. It codes for CATSPDRGLTGANVLTF. V is TRBV15 and J is TRBJ2-6; 10 positions match TRBD1. The germline gives CDR1 LNHNV, CDR2 YYDKDF (reference sequence). V was clipped by 6 bases and J by 2 bases; unmatched bases: 7. The CDR3 is made up of 17 amino acids.

This sequence joins TRBV28 and TRBJ1-1; D gene uncertain. CDR3 length: 13 residues. The V gene's germline CDR1 is MDHEN and CDR2 SYDVKM. V was trimmed by 3 bases and J by 1 base, leaving 6 bases between them. The CDR3, as DNA: TGTGCCAGCAGTTTCGGCACGAACACTGAAGCTTTCTTT. It encodes CASSFGTNTEAFF.

The rearrangement uses TRBV2 and TRBJ2-1; 10 bases agree with TRBD2. The CDR3 covers 16 residues. V lost 6 bases and J lost 5; bases outside the gene matches: 10. Germline CDR1 and CDR2: SNHLY and FYNNEI. The CDR3 DNA reads as TGTGCCAGCAGCGACGGCTACACTAGCGGGGACAATGAGCAGTTCTTC. It translates to CASSDGYTSGDNEQFF.

This sequence joins TRBV5-1 and TRBJ2-1; TRBD1 might be the D (5 bases). CDR1 is SGHRS, CDR2 YFSETQ, per germline. The CDR3 extends over 15 amino acids. V was pared by 0 bases and J by 2 bases, with 9 bases between. CDR3: CASSLESGPYNEQFF. The CDR3 DNA reads as TGCGCCAGCAGCTTGGAGTCAGGGCCCTACAATGAGCAGTTCTTC.

V gene TRBV7-8 combines with J gene TRBJ2-1; TRBD2 aligns across 12 bases. CDR1 and CDR2 from the germline V gene are SGHVS and FQNEAQ. J gave up 4 bases and V 5 bases, and 0 bases lay outside the gene matches. The CDR3 covers 14 residues. The CDR3 DNA reads TGTGCCAGCAGCGGGACTAGCGGGTACAATGAGCAGTTCTTC. Translation: CASSGTSGYNEQFF.

This clone has just a few counts. This rearrangement joins TRBV5-1 to TRBJ1-1; D possibly corresponds to TRBD1 (6 bases). There are 19 residues in the CDR3. Trimming stripped 4 bases from V and 6 bases from J, with 31 bases between. CDR1 is SGHRS, CDR2 YFSETQ, per germline. The DNA of the CDR3 is TGCGCCAGCAGCGCGAAAGGGCTCGGGGGCCCGCAGTCGACGGCTGAAGCTTTCTTT. Translated, it gives CASSAKGLGGPQSTAEAFF. Complete variable domain (other parts from reference TRBV5-1 and TRBJ1-1): KAGVTQTPRYLIKTRGQQVTLSCSPISGHRSVSWYQQTPGQGLQFLFEYFSETQRNKGNFPGRFSGRQFSNSRSEMNVSTLELGDSALYLCASSAKGLGGPQSTAEAFFGQGTRLTVV.

V and J are TRBV5-4 and TRBJ2-7, with 8 nucleotides matching TRBD1. Germline CDR1 reads SGHNT; CDR2 reads YYREEE (reference sequence). CDR3 length: 16 amino acids. The ends lost 4 bases at V and 4 bases at J; junction bases unmatched: 13. CDR3 region: CASSPGAGGVIYEQYF. The CDR3 DNA sequence: TGTGCCAGCAGCCCAGGGGCAGGGGGCGTCATTTACGAGCAGTACTTC. Full variable domain (outside the CDR3, taken from reference TRBV5-4 and TRBJ2-7): ETGVTQSPTHLIKTRGQQVTLRCSSQSGHNTVSWYQQALGQGPQFIFQYYREEENGRGNFPPRFSGLQFPNYSSELNVNALELDDSALYLCASSPGAGGVIYEQYFGPGTRLTVT.

The chain recombines TRBV28 with TRBJ2-7; D not resolved. Germline V lookup: CDR1 MDHEN, CDR2 SYDVKM. Trimming left V 5 bases short and J 0 bases short, with 8 bases between. This CDR3 has 13 residues. The CDR3 DNA reads TGTGCCAGCAGTCCTCCGGCCTCCTACGAGCAGTACTTC. It is translated as CASSPPASYEQYF.

The chain employs TRBV6-5 and TRBJ1-2; D is possibly TRBD1 (5 bases). Germline CDR1 and CDR2: MNHEY and SVGAGI. V was clipped by 5 bases and J by 3 bases, with 16 bases between them. The CDR3 length is 15 residues. This CDR3 is CASSRGDAAHYGYTF. CDR3 in DNA: TGTGCCAGCAGTCGTGGGGACGCTGCCCACTATGGCTACACCTTC.

The chain uses TRBV19 and TRBJ2-3; 7 bases align to TRBD2. V lost 5 bases to trimming and J lost 2 bases; unmatched junction nucleotides: 7. Germline V gene data show CDR1 as LNHDA and CDR2 as SQIVND (reference sequence). This CDR3 region has 15 residues. This chain's CDR3 is CASSLREAFTDTQYF. CDR3 DNA sequence: TGTGCCAGTAGTCTACGGGAGGCCTTCACAGATACGCAGTATTTT.

V gene TRBV28 combines with J gene TRBJ2-3; D gene uncertain. The germline V and J ends were trimmed by 3 bases and 2 bases, with 6 bases remaining between them. The CDR3 has 13 residues. CDR1 and CDR2 from the germline V gene are MDHEN and SYDVKM. This CDR3 is CASSLALTDTQYF. In nucleotides, the CDR3 is TGTGCCAGCAGTTTGGCTCTCACAGATACGCAGTATTTT.

The V and J genes are TRBV5-4 and TRBJ2-3; D is undetermined. Germline V lookup: CDR1 SGHNT, CDR2 YYREEE (reference sequence). V lost 1 base to trimming and J lost 3 bases, with 3 bases between them. The CDR3 is 12 residues long. The CDR3 is CASSLLTDTQYF. The CDR3 nucleotides are TGTGCCAGCAGCTTGCTTACAGATACGCAGTATTTT.

The rearrangement joins TRBV5-1 to TRBJ2-3; 11 nucleotides agree with TRBD2. V shed 9 bases and J 5 bases; nucleotides not matched to a gene: 11. The V gene's germline CDR1 is SGHRS and CDR2 YFSETQ. The CDR3 runs 15 residues. As DNA, the CDR3 is TGCGCCAACCTTAGCGGGGGGGCGGGATTAGATACGCAGTATTTT. It is translated as CANLSGGAGLDTQYF.

V usage is TRBV7-9 and J usage is TRBJ1-4, with 9 bases lining up with TRBD1. Germline V gives CDR1 SEHNR, CDR2 FQNEAQ (reference sequence). This CDR3 spans 14 amino acids. V lost 5 bases to trimming and J lost 5 bases; unmatched junction nucleotides: 3. The CDR3 protein is CASSVGTGNEKLFF. DNA of the CDR3: TGTGCCAGCAGCGTCGGGACAGGGAATGAAAAACTGTTTTTT.

This chain links TRBV7-2 with TRBJ2-3; 16 bases agree with TRBD2. The CDR3 loop spans 16 amino acids. Germline V CDR1 and CDR2: SGHTA, FQGNSA. V dropped 4 bases and J dropped 14; count of bases not matched to a gene: 12. The CDR3 DNA sequence: TGTGCCAGCAGCTCGACATCTGGGACTAGCGGGGGGGCTCGGTATTTT. Its protein product is CASSSTSGTSGGARYF.

The chain is built from TRBV2 and TRBJ1-1, with no clear D. Per germline, CDR1 SNHLY and CDR2 FYNNEI. Trimming took 7 bases from V and 4 from J, leaving 16 bases between them. CDR3 length equals 14 residues. This CDR3 reads CASTRGLGFTEAFF. The CDR3 nucleotides read TGTGCCAGCACCCGTGGACTGGGGTTCACTGAAGCTTTCTTT.

The rearrangement links TRBV5-1 to TRBJ2-2, with D tentatively TRBD2 (6 bases). CDR1 is SGHRS, CDR2 YFSETQ, per germline. The CDR3 totals 16 residues. V was shortened by 3 bases and J by 6 bases, with 18 bases between the two germline ends. The CDR3 protein is CASSSGGTLAPGELFF. CDR3 bases: TGCGCCAGCAGCTCCGGCGGGACCTTAGCCCCCGGGGAGCTGTTTTTT.